These 5 T cell receptor beta chains were all obtained from the same sample, sequenced in a study of blood T cell repertoires in COVID-19. Profiled with immunoSEQ multiplex PCR; TCRdb holds only in-frame clones, not every one. The data show roughly 250,000 clones, with about 85% seen just once and around 1% held by the top ten. Sequenced input: peripheral blood. The source of these receptors is a human donor with COVID-19, enrolled during active disease. The donor label of this sample is uncertain.

In nucleotides, the CDR3 is TGTGCCAGCAGCCTTTCAGGGGGCGGTGGTTCACCCCTCCACTTT. This gives the protein CASSLSGGGGSPLHF. The V call is TRBV7-6, the J call TRBJ1-6; the match to TRBD1 covers 8 bases. With 5 bases clipped from V and 9 bases from J, the junction kept 9 bases outside the gene matches. Germline lookup yields CDR1 SGHVS and CDR2 FNYEAQ. This CDR3 is 15 amino acids long.

The V and J genes are TRBV28 and TRBJ1-4, with a tentative D call TRBD1 (6 bases). The germline V and J ends were trimmed by 6 bases and 0 bases, with 8 bases remaining between them. This CDR3 region has 14 residues. Germline assignment: CDR1 MDHEN and CDR2 SYDVKM. This CDR3 is CASSRQATNEKLFF. CDR3 in DNA: TGTGCCAGCAGCAGACAGGCAACTAATGAAAAACTGTTTTTT. Looking up the rest from reference TRBV28 and TRBJ1-4 gives the full variable domain: DVKVTQSSRYLVKRTGEKVFLECVQDMDHENMFWYRQDPGLGLRLIYFSYDVKMKEKGDIPEGYSVSREKKERFSLILESASTNQTSMYLCASSRQATNEKLFFGSGTQLSVL.

This chain connects TRBV24-1 to TRBJ1-3; weak D call: TRBD1 (5 bases). The CDR3 totals 11 residues. Trimming stripped 9 bases from V and 4 bases from J, with 6 bases between. CDR1 is KGHDR and CDR2 is SFDVKD in the germline V gene. CDR3 region: CATGAGNTIYF. The CDR3 DNA reads as TGTGCCACCGGGGCGGGAAACACCATATATTTT.

The chain combines TRBV19 with TRBJ2-1; D is undetermined. Germline V CDR1 and CDR2: LNHDA, SQIVND (reference sequence). The V end was cut by 8 bases, the J end by 9 bases, with 11 bases between. The CDR3 extends over 11 amino acids. CDR3 region: CASARPGEQFF. The CDR3 coding sequence is TGTGCCAGTGCGCGTCCGGGTGAGCAGTTCTTC.

The chain couples TRBV5-1 to TRBJ1-2; 7 bases match TRBD1. V shed 6 bases, J shed 3 bases, and the junction held 5 bases outside the gene matches. The CDR3 length is 13 residues. Looked up from germline, CDR1 is SGHRS and CDR2 is YFSETQ. CDR3 nucleotide sequence: TGCGCCAGCATGGGGACAGTCGACTATGGCTACACCTTC. It is translated as CASMGTVDYGYTF.